A selection of T cell receptor beta chains follows, all from one sample in a study of blood T cell repertoires in COVID-19. Generated by immunoSEQ multiplex PCR, the TCRdb table keeps only in-frame clones and is missing some. The sample consists of 300,000 to 400,000 clones, approximately 87% of them appearing once. The material sequenced was peripheral blood. These TCRs come from a woman between 50 and 59 years old with active or convalescent COVID-19. The CDR3 runs from the conserved cysteine through the conserved F or W. A D gene is named only where the DNA matches it firmly. Not all rows give a size; the values are once, few, many and, for expanded clones, a class.

cdr3_nt cdr3_aa v_call d_call j_call clone_size
TGCGCCAGCAGCTTTAGCGGGGGGAAAACCGGGGAGCTGTTTTTT CASSFSGGKTGELFF TRBV5-1 TRBD2 TRBJ2-2 NA
TGTGCCAGCAGTTTTGAGGGGAGGCAAAAACTGTTTTTT CASSFEGRQKLFF TRBV12-3/TRBV12-4 NA TRBJ1-4 NA
TGTGCCAGCAGCCATAGATACTCCTACAATGAGCAGTTCTTC CASSHRYSYNEQFF TRBV14 NA TRBJ2-1 NA
TGTGCCAGCAGCTTGGTTCCGGGGGCAGATACGCAGTATTTT CASSLVPGADTQYF TRBV5-6 NA TRBJ2-3 NA
TGTGCCAGCAGTCCCGGGACAGCTGGAGCGGTGCAGTTCTTC CASSPGTAGAVQFF TRBV11-2 TRBD1 TRBJ2-1 NA
TGTGCCAGTAGTCCGGGGAGCGTTGTCCCAGATACGCAGTATTTT CASSPGSVVPDTQYF TRBV19 NA TRBJ2-3 NA
TGTGCCAGCAGCCTCGACAGGGGGGACAATGAGCAGTTCTTC CASSLDRGDNEQFF TRBV27 TRBD1 TRBJ2-1 NA
TGTGCCAGCAGCTTGGCCCCCGGTCCCTACTCCTACGAGCAGTACTTC CASSLAPGPYSYEQYF TRBV5-4 NA TRBJ2-7 NA
TGTGCCAGCAGTTTATTGACGGGTTATCAGCCCCAGCATTTT CASSLLTGYQPQHF TRBV28 NA TRBJ1-5 once
TGTGCCAGCACCCGGCGGCCGGGGGAGACCCAGTACTTC CASTRRPGETQYF TRBV9 NA TRBJ2-5 NA
TGTGCCAGCAGTTACAACAGGGGTGTGAGTTCACCCCTCCACTTT CASSYNRGVSSPLHF TRBV6-5 TRBD1 TRBJ1-6 NA
TGTGCCAGCAGCCAAGTCTTGGCTAGTCCCGAGCAGTACTTC CASSQVLASPEQYF TRBV4-2 NA TRBJ2-7 NA
TGTGCCTGGAGCGACACAAATCAGCCCCAGCATTTT CAWSDTNQPQHF TRBV30 NA TRBJ1-5 NA
TGTGCCAGTAGTATCGGTGAGCAGTTCTTC CASSIGEQFF TRBV19 NA TRBJ2-1 NA
TGTGCCAGCAGCGTAGGGGCCAGCTATGGCTACACCTTC CASSVGASYGYTF TRBV9 NA TRBJ1-2 NA
TGTGCCAGCAGTTACGGGACAGCCACCTACGAGCAGTACTTC CASSYGTATYEQYF TRBV6-6 TRBD1 TRBJ2-7 NA
TGTGCCAGCAGGATCGGGGGCTCCTACAATGAGCAGTTCTTC CASRIGGSYNEQFF TRBV6-5 NA TRBJ2-1 once
TGTGCCAGCTCACCTTCGCGTAGCGGCAACACCGGGGAGCTGTTTTTT CASSPSRSGNTGELFF TRBV18 NA TRBJ2-2 NA
TGTGCCAGCTCACCATTGCAGGACACTGAAGCTTTCTTT CASSPLQDTEAFF TRBV18 NA TRBJ1-1 NA
TGTGCCAGCAGCGCGCCGGGACAGGGAGTATCCAATGAGCAGTTCTTC CASSAPGQGVSNEQFF TRBV9 TRBD1 TRBJ2-1 NA
TGTGCCAGTAGTATAGGGGGACTAGCGGGAGGCCCGGCGGAGCTGTTTTTT CASSIGGLAGGPAELFF TRBV19 TRBD2 TRBJ2-2 NA
TGTGCCAGCAGCCCGGGAGGGGAATCACCCCTCCACTTT CASSPGGESPLHF TRBV5-4 NA TRBJ1-6 NA
TGTGCCAGCACCCTAACCCGGGACAGGGGTAACTATGGCTACACCTTC CASTLTRDRGNYGYTF TRBV7-9 TRBD1 TRBJ1-2 large
TGTGCCAGCAGCTCGGACAGGGAGGAGTTAAATCGGAATGGCTACACCTTC CASSSDREELNRNGYTF TRBV6-2/TRBV6-3 TRBD1 TRBJ1-2 NA
TGTGCCAGTACTCACAGAAGGACAGATACGCAGTATTTT CASTHRRTDTQYF TRBV19 NA TRBJ2-3 once
TGTGCCATCACCCCTGACAGGGGGCCGGACGAGCAGTACTTC CAITPDRGPDEQYF TRBV10-3 TRBD1 TRBJ2-7 few
TGTGCCAGCAGTTGGACTAGCGGGAGCGGTGCTTTAGATACGCAGTATTTT CASSWTSGSGALDTQYF TRBV28 TRBD2 TRBJ2-3 NA
TGTGCCAGCAGCTTCGACAGGACGAACACTGAAGCTTTCTTT CASSFDRTNTEAFF TRBV7-9 NA TRBJ1-1 NA